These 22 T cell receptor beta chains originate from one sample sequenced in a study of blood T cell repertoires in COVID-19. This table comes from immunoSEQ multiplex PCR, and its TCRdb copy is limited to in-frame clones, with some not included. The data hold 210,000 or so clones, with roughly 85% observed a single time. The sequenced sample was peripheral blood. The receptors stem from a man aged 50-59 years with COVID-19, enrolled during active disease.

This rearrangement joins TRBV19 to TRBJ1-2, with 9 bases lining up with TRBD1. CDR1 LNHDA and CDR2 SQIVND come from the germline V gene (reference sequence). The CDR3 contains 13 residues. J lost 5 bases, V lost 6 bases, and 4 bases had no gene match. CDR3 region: CASRDRGLYGYTF. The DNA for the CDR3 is TGTGCCAGTAGAGACAGGGGGTTATATGGCTACACCTTC.

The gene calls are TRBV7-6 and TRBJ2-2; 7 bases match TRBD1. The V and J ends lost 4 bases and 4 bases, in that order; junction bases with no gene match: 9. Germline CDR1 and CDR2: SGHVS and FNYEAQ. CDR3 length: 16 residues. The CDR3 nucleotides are TGTGCCAGCAGCTCGACGGGACAGATGGGCACCGGGGAGCTGTTTTTT. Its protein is CASSSTGQMGTGELFF.

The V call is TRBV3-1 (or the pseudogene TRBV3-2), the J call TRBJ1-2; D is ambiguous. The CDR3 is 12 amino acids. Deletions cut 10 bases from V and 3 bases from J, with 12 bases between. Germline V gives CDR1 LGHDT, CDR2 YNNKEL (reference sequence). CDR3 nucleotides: TGTGCCACCACCGGGGTAGACTATGGCTACACCTTC. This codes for CATTGVDYGYTF.

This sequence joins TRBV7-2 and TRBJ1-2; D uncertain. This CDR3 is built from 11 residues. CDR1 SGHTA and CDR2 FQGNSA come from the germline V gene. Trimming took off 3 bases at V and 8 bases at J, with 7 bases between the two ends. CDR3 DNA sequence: TGTGCCAGCAGCTTCCCGGGAGGCTACACCTTC. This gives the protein CASSFPGGYTF.

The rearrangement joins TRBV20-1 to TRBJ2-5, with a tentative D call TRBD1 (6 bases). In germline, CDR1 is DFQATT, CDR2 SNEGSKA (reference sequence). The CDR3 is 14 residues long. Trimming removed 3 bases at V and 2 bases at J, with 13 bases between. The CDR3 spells CSASPQGWQETQYF. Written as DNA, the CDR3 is TGCAGTGCTAGTCCACAGGGTTGGCAAGAGACCCAGTACTTC.

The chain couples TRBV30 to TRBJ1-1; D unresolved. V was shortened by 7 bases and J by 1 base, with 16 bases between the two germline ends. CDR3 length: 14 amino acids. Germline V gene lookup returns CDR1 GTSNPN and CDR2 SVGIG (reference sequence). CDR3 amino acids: CAFTKDWPNTEAFF. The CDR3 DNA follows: TGTGCCTTCACAAAAGACTGGCCGAACACTGAAGCTTTCTTT.

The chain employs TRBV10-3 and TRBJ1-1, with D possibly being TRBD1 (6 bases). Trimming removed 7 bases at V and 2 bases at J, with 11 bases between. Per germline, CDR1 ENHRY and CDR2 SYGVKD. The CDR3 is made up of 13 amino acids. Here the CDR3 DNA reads TGTGCCATCAACAGACAGGTAAACACTGAAGCTTTCTTT. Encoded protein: CAINRQVNTEAFF.

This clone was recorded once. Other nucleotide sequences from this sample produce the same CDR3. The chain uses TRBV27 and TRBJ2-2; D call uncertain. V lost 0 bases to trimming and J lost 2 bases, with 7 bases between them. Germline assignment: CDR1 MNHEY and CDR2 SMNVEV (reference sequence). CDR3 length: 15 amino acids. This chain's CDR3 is CASSLSGGNTGELFF. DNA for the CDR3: TGTGCCAGCAGTTTATCAGGCGGTAACACCGGGGAGCTGTTTTTT.

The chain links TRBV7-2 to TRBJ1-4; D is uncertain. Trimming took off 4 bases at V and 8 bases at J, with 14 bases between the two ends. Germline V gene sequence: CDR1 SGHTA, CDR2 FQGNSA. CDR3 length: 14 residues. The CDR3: CASSSPRWREKLFF. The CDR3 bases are TGTGCCAGCAGCTCCCCGCGTTGGCGGGAAAAACTGTTTTTT.

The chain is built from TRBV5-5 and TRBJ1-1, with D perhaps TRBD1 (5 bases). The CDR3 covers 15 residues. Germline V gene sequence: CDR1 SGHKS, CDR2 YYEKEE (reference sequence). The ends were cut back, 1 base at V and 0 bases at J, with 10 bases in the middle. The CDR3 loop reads CASSLNGRVNTEAFF. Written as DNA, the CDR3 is TGTGCCAGCAGCTTGAATGGCAGGGTGAACACTGAAGCTTTCTTT.

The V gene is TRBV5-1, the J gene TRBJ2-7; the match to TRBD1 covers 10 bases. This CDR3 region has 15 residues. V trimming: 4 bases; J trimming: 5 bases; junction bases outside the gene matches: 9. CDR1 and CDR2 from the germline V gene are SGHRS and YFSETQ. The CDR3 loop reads CASSRMTGGFHEQYF. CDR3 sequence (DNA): TGCGCCAGCAGCCGAATGACAGGGGGCTTCCACGAGCAGTACTTC.

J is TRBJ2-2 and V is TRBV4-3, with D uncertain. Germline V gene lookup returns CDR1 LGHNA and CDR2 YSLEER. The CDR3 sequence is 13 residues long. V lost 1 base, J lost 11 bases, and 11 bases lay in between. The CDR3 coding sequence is TGCGCCAGCAGCCAAGGGATGACTGCTGAGCTGTTTTTT. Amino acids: CASSQGMTAELFF.

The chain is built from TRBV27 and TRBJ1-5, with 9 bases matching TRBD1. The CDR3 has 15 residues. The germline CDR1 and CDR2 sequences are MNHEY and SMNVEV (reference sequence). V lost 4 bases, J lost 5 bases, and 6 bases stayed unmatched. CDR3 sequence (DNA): TGTGCCAGCAGTTATTTGGGACAGGGAGATCAGCCCCAGCATTTT. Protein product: CASSYLGQGDQPQHF.

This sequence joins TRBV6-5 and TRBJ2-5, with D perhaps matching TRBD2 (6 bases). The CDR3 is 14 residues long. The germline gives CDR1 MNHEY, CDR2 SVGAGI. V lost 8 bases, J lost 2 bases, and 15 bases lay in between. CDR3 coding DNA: TGTGCCAGCGGCTCCGGGGGAATACAAGAGACCCAGTACTTC. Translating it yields CASGSGGIQETQYF.

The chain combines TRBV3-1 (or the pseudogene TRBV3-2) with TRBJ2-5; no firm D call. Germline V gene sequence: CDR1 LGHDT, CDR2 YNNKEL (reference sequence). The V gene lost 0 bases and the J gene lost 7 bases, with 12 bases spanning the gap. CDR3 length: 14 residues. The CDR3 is CASSQESFLVTQYF. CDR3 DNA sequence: TGTGCCAGCAGCCAAGAGAGTTTTCTAGTGACCCAGTACTTC.

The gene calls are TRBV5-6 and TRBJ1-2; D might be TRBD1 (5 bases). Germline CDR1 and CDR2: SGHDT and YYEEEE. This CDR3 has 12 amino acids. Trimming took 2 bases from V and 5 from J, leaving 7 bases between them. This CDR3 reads CASSFQGYGYTF. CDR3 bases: TGTGCCAGCAGCTTCCAGGGTTATGGCTACACCTTC. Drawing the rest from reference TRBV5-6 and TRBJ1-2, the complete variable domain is DAGVTQSPTHLIKTRGQQVTLRCSPKSGHDTVSWYQQALGQGPQFIFQYYEEEERQRGNFPDRFSGHQFPNYSSELNVNALLLGDSALYLCASSFQGYGYTFGSGTRLTVV.

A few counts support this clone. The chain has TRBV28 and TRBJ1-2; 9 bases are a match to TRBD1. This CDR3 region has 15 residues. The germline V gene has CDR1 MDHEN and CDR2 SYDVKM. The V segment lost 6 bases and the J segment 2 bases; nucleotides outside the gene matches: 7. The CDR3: CASRAGTGINYGYTF. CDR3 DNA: TGTGCCAGCAGAGCCGGGACAGGGATAAACTATGGCTACACCTTC.

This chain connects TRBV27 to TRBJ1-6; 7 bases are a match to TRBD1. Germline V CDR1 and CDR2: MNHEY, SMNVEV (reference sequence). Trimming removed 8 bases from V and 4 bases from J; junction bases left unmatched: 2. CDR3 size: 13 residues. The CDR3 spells CASGGQYNSPLHF. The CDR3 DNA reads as TGTGCCAGCGGGGGACAGTATAATTCACCCCTCCACTTT.

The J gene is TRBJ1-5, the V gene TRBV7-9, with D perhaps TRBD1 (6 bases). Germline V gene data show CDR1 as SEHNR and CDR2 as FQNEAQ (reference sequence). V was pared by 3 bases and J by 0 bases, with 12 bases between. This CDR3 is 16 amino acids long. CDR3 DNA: TGTGCCAGCAGCTTCGTTTCAGGGGATAGCAATCAGCCCCAGCATTTT. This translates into CASSFVSGDSNQPQHF.

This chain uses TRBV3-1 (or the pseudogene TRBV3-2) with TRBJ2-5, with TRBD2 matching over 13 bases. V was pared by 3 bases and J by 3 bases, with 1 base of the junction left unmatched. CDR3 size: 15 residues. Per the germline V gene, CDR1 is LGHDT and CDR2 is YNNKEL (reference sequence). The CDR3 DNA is TGTGCCAGCAGCCAGGGGACTAGCGGGGAAGAGACCCAGTACTTC. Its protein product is CASSQGTSGEETQYF.

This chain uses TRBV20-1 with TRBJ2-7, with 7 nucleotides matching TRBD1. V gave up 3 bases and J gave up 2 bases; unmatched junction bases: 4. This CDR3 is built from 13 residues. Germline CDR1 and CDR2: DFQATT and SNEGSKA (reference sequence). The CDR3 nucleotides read TGCAGTGCTAGTCAGGGGGTTCCCTACGAGCAGTACTTC. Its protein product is CSASQGVPYEQYF.

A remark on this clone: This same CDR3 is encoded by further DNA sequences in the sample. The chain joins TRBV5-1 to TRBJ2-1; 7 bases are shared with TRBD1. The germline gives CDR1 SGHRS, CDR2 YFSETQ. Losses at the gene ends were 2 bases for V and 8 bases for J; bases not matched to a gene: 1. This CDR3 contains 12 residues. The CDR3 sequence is CASSFTGDEQFF. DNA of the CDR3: TGCGCCAGCAGCTTTACAGGGGATGAGCAGTTCTTC.